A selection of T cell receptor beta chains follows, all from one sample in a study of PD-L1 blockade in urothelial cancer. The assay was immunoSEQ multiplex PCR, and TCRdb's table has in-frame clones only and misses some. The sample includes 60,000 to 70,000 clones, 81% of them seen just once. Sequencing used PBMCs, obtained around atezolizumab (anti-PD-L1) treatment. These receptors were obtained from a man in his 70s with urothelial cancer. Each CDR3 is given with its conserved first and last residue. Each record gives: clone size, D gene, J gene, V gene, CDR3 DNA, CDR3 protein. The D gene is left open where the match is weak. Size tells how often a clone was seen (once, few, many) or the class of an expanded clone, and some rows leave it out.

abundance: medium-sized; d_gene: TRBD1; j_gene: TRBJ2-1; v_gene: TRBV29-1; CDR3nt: TGCAGCGTCGGGGACAGGGGATTGGGAAAGCAGTTCTTC; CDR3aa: CSVGDRGLGKQFF
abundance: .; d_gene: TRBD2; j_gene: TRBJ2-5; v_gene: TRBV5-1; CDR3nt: TGCGCCAGCAGCTTGTCTAGCGGGAGCCAAGAGACCCAGTACTTC; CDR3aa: CASSLSSGSQETQYF
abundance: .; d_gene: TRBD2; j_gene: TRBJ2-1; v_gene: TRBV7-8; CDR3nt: TGTGCCAGCAGCTTGGGACTAGCGGGACTCAATGAGCAGTTCTTC; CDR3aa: CASSLGLAGLNEQFF
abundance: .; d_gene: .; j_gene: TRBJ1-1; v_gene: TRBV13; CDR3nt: TGTGCCAGCAGCTTAGGGGTCAGTTCCGGGGAAACTGAAGCTTTCTTT; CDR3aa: CASSLGVSSGETEAFF
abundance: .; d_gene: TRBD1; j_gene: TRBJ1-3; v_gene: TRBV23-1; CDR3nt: TGCGCCAGCAGCCCCGGGACAGGGCGCGCTGGAAACACCATATATTTT; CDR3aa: CASSPGTGRAGNTIYF
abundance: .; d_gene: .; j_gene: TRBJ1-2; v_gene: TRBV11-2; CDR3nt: TGTGCCAGCAGCTCCCAACGAGACTATGGCTACACCTTC; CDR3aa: CASSSQRDYGYTF
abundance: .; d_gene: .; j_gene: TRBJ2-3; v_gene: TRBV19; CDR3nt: TGTGCCAGTAGTCCCTCGAGGACAGATACGCAGTATTTT; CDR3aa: CASSPSRTDTQYF
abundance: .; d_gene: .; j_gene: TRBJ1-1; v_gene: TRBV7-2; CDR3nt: TGTGCCAGCAGCTTTCAGACAAACACTGAAGCTTTCTTT; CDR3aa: CASSFQTNTEAFF
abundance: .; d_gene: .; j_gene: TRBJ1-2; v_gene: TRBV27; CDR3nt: TGTGCCAGCAGTCCCCCGGGACGGGGGGGCTACACCTTC; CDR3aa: CASSPPGRGGYTF
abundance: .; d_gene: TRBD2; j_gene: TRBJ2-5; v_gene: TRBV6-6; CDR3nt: TGTGCCAGCTCCCTCTCGGGACTAGCGGGAGAGACCCAGTACTTC; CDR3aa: CASSLSGLAGETQYF
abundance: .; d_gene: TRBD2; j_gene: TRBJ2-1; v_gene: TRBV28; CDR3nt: TGTGCCAGCAGTTTAGGGCCCTCGGCTAGCGGGAGGAGAAATGAGCAGTTCTTC; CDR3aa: CASSLGPSASGRRNEQFF
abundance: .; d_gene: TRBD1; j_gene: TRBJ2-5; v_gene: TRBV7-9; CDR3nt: TGTGCCAGCAGCTCCCTTCCGGGACAGGGGGAAGAGACCCAGTACTTC; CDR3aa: CASSSLPGQGEETQYF
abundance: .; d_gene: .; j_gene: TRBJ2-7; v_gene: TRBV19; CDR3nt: TGTGCCAGTAGCCGGAGGGAGACGGTCCCTTTCTACGAGCAGTACTTC; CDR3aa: CASSRRETVPFYEQYF
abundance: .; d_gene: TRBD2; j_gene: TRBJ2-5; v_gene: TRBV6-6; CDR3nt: TGTGCCAGCAGAGTTCTAGCGGGACAAGAGACCCAGTACTTC; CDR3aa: CASRVLAGQETQYF
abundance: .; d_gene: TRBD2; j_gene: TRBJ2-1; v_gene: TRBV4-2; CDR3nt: TGTGCCAGCAGCCCCACTAGCGGGAGGAGTAGAAATGAGCAGTTCTTC; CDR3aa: CASSPTSGRSRNEQFF
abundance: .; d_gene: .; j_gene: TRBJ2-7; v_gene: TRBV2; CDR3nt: TGTGCCAGCAGTAAGACTACAAGCTCCTACGAGCAGTACTTC; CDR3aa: CASSKTTSSYEQYF
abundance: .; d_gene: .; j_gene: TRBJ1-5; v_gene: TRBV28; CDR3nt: TGTGCCAGCAGTTCCTCCCGCCTGGACACGGGCGGACCCCAGCATTTT; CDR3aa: CASSSSRLDTGGPQHF
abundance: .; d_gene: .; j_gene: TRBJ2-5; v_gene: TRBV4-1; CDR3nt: TGCGCCAGCAGCCATGGGGGCGAGGGGACCCAGTACTTC; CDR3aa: CASSHGGEGTQYF
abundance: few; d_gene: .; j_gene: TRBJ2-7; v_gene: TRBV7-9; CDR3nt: TGTGCCAGCAGCTTAACTAACACCTACGAGCAGTACTTC; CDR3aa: CASSLTNTYEQYF
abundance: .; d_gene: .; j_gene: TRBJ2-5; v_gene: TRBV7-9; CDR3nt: TGTGCCAGCAGCTCTTCGGGGGTAGAGACCCAGTACTTC; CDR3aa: CASSSSGVETQYF
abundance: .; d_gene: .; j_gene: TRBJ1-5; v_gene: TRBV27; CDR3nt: TGTGCCAGCAGCCCTCTTAATAGCAATCAGCCCCAGCATTTT; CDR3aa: CASSPLNSNQPQHF
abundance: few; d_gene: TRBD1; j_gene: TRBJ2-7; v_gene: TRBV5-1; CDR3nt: TGCGCCAGCAGCTTGGCCATATCGACAGGGATGCACGAGCAGTACTTC; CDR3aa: CASSLAISTGMHEQYF
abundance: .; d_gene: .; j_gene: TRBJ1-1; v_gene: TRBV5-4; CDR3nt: TGTGCCAGCAGCTTACGAAAAATCGGGACACTTAACACTGAAGCTTTCTTT; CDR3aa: CASSLRKIGTLNTEAFF
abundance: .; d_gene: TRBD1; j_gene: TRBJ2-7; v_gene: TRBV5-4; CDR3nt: TGTGCCAGCAGTTCCCCGGGGGGACAGGGCGACGAGCAGTACTTC; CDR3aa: CASSSPGGQGDEQYF
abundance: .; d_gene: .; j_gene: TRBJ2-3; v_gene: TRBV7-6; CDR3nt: TGTGCCAGCAGCTTAGGCGGGACGGAAGATACGCAGTATTTT; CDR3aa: CASSLGGTEDTQYF
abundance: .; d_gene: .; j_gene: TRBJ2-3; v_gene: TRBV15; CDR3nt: TGTGCCACCAGCAGAAGGACTGGGTTTGGAGATACGCAGTATTTT; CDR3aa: CATSRRTGFGDTQYF
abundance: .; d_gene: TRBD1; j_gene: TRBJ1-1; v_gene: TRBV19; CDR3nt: TGTGCCAGTAGCGTCAGACAGGGGTTGAACACTGAAGCTTTCTTT; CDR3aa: CASSVRQGLNTEAFF
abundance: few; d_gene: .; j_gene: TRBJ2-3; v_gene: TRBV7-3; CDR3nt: TGTGCCAGCAGCTTCCTCCCTTCTAGCACAGATACGCAGTATTTT; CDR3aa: CASSFLPSSTDTQYF
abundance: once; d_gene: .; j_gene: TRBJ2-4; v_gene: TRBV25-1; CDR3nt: TGTGCCAGCAGTGAATCGGGGTCGGACGCCAAAAACATTCAGTACTTC; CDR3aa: CASSESGSDAKNIQYF
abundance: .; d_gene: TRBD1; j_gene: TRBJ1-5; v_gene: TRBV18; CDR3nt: TGTGCCAGCTCACCACAGGGGGCCCTTGAGCAGCCCCAGCATTTT; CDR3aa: CASSPQGALEQPQHF
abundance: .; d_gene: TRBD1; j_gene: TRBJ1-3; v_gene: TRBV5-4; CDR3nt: TGTGCCAGCAGCTTACGAGTGACAGGGGTGGAAGACACCATATATTTT; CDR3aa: CASSLRVTGVEDTIYF
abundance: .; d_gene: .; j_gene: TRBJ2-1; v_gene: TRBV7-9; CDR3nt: TGTGCCAGCAGCTTAGTAGCTAGCTACAATGAGCAGTTCTTC; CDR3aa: CASSLVASYNEQFF
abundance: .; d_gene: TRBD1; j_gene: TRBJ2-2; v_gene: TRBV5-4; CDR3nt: TGTGCCAGCAGCTCAGACAGGGGGCGCATCGGGGAGCTGTTTTTT; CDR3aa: CASSSDRGRIGELFF
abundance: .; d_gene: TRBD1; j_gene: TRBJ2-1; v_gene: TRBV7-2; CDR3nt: TGTGCCAGCAGCTTAACAGGGGCCTACAATGAGCGGCAGTTCTTC; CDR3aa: CASSLTGAYNERQFF
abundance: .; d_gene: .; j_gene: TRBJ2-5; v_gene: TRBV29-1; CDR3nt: TGCAGCGGAAAGAACAGGCTCCAAGAGACCCAGTACTTC; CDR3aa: CSGKNRLQETQYF
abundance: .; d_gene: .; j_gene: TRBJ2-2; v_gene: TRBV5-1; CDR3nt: TGCGCCAGCAGCTTCTTAGCTGACACCGGGGAGCTGTTTTTT; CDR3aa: CASSFLADTGELFF
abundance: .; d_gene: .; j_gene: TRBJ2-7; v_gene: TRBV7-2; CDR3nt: TGTGCCAGCAGCCAACTAGCCTACGAGCAGTACTTC; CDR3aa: CASSQLAYEQYF
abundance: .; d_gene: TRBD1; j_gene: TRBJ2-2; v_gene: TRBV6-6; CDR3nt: TGTGCCAGCAGCCCGGGACAGGGCGCCGCCGGGGAGCTGTTTTTT; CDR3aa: CASSPGQGAAGELFF
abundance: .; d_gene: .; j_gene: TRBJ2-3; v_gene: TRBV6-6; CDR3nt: TGTGCCAGCAGTCTTCGGACAGATACGCAGTATTTT; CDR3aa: CASSLRTDTQYF
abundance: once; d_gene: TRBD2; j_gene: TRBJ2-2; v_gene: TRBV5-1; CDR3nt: TGCGCCAGCAGCTTGGTGGGGAGCCGGACTAGCGGGGCTACCGGGGAGCTGTTTTTT; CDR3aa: CASSLVGSRTSGATGELFF
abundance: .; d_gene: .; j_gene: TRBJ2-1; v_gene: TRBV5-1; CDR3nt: TGCGCCAGCAGCTCCCCGGGGGTTAACAATGAGCAGTTCTTC; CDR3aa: CASSSPGVNNEQFF
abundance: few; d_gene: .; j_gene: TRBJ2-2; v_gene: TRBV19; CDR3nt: TGTGCCAGTAGGAGTGCGGGAAGGTACACCGGGGAGCTGTTTTTT; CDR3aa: CASRSAGRYTGELFF
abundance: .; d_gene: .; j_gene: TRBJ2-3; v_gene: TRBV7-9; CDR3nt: TGTGCCAGCAGCTTTGGCGGGCCTAGCACAGATACGCAGTATTTT; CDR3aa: CASSFGGPSTDTQYF
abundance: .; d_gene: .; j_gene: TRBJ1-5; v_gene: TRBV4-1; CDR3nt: TGCGCCAGCAGCCAAGGGCGGACGGGAAATCAGCCCCAGCATTTT; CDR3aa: CASSQGRTGNQPQHF
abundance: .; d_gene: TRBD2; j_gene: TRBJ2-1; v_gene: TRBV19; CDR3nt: TGTGCCAGTAGTATACGGAGCGGGAGGTTAGATGAGCAGTTCTTC; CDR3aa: CASSIRSGRLDEQFF
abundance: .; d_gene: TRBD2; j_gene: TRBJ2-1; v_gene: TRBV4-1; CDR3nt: TGCGCCAGCAGCCAAGTCGGAGCGGGAGGGCGGGGTGAGCAGTTCTTC; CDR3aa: CASSQVGAGGRGEQFF
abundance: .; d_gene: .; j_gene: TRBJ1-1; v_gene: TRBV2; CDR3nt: TGTGCCAGCCACATGCGGGCGATGAACACTGAAGCTTTCTTT; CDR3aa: CASHMRAMNTEAFF